This T cell receptor beta chain was observed in a study of PD-1 blockade in classical Hodgkin lymphoma. Overall study: Treatment was intravenous nivolumab, 3 mg/kg every 2 weeks, until progression.

Every single patient, without exception, relapsed after autologous stem cell transplantation, and brentuximab vedotin exposure varied. Germline lookup yields CDR1 SGHRS and CDR2 YFSETQ. The CDR3 loop spans 14 amino acids. V lost 7 bases, J lost 4 bases, and 5 bases stayed unmatched. Profiled with immunoSEQ multiplex PCR; TCRdb holds only in-frame clones, not every one. The table records thousands of clones, around 68% of them present only once. The sequence derives from a human donor with classical Hodgkin lymphoma. The chain couples TRBV5-1 to TRBJ2-5, with 12 nucleotides matching TRBD2. Sequenced material: peripheral blood mononuclear cells (PBMCs), taken at baseline. Here the CDR3 reads CASLPGLAGETQYF. The DNA of the CDR3 is TGCGCCAGCCTCCCGGGACTAGCGGGAGAGACCCAGTACTTC.